The entry below describes one TCR beta chain. The data are from a study of beta chain features in type 1 diabetes. Study overall: Examination covered under 120 million sorted cells spanning all samples.

V lost 4 bases to trimming and J lost 6 bases; unmatched junction nucleotides: 5. Germline V gene lookup returns CDR1 SEHNR and CDR2 FQNEAQ (reference sequence). The CDR3 covers 13 residues. Reverse transcription of all isolated RNA meant that expressed TCRB transcripts were sequenced. Sequencing used immunoSEQ multiplex PCR; TCRdb keeps in-frame clones, though not all of them. The repertoire has hundreds of thousands of clones, about a sixth of them found once; the top ten carry 0.09% to 0.095%. The genes are TRBV7-9 and TRBJ2-7; 8 positions agree with TRBD1. Sequenced input: naive CD4+ T cells from blood. This TCR derives from a man aged 18 to 29 in good health. In DNA, the CDR3 is TGTGCCAGCAGCTCAAGAACAGGGGGCGAGCAGTACTTC. It codes for CASSSRTGGEQYF.